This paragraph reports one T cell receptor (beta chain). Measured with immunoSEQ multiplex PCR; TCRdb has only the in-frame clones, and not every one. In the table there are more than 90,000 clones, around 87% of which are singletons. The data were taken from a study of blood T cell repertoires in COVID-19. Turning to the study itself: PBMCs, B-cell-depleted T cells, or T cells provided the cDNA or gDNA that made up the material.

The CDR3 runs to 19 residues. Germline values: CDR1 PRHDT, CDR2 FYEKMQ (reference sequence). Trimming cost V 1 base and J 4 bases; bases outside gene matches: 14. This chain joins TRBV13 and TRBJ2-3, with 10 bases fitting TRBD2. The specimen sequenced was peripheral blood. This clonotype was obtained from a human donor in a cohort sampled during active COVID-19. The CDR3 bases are TGTGCCAGCAGCTTAGTGGCTAGCGGGAGTAAGGGGGCTTCAGATACGCAGTATTTT. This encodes CASSLVASGSKGASDTQYF.